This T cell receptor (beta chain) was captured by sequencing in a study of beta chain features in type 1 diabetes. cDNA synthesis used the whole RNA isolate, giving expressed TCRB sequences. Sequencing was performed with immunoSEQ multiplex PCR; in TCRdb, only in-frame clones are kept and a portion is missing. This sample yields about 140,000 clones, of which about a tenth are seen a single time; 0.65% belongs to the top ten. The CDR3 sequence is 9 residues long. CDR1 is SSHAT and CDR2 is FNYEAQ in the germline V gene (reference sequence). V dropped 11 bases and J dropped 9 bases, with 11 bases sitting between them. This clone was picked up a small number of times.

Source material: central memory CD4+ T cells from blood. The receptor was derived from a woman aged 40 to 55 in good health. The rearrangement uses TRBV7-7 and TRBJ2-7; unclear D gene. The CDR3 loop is CARVRGQYF. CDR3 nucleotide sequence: TGTGCCCGGGTGCGTGGGCAGTACTTC.